Here is one T cell receptor (beta chain) with its context. Its specificity is unknown. The data were taken from a study of CD8 T cells in Susac syndrome. Whole-study context: Clinical remission applied to roughly 8 sequenced Susac syndrome patients, and six had active disease.

Study-level findings and limits: The authors found sixteen Susac-specific public clones in total CD8+ repertoires and roughly 5 in CD8+ TEMRA repertoires. Only a relatively small number of individuals were included in the TCR sequencing and HLA analysis.

Random hexamers served to reverse transcribe roughly 0.45 to 1 ug RNA. MiXCR, run by TCRdb on the immunoSEQ multiplex PCR reads, gives a single entry per CDR3 protein. The sample has 75,000 to 100,000 distinct CDR3 sequences, 94% seen once. The CDR3 spans 16 residues. V was clipped by 1 base and J by 5 bases; unmatched bases: 9. Sequencing of TCR beta drew on CD8+ and CD4+ T cells from blood. Material: CD8+ T cells from PBMCs. This receptor was obtained from a human donor with Susac syndrome. The chain recombines TRBV12-3 or TRBV12-4 with TRBJ1-2; 8 bases map to TRBD1. The CDR3 nucleotides read TGTGCCAGCAGTTTAGGAGATGGACAGGGTAGTTATGGCTACACCTTC. It specifies CASSLGDGQGSYGYTF.